What follows are 20 T cell receptor beta chains derived from one specimen sequenced in a study of OX40 agonist ivuxolimab in advanced cancers. The assay was immunoSEQ multiplex PCR, and TCRdb's table has in-frame clones only and misses some. The sample carries about 95,000 clones, 89% recorded once. The material sequenced was CD4+ or CD8+ T cells sorted from blood, taken in a trial of the OX40 agonist ivuxolimab. All receptors come from an adult with an advanced solid tumor such as melanoma, head and neck, liver or kidney cancer.

This chain uses TRBV5-5 with TRBJ2-2; 8 positions agree with TRBD2. The germline CDR1 and CDR2 sequences are SGHKS and YYEKEE (reference sequence). The CDR3 runs to 16 residues. V shed 0 bases and J 2 bases; nucleotides not matched to a gene: 3. Here the CDR3 reads CASSLGLALNTGELFF. CDR3 nucleotides: TGTGCCAGCAGCTTGGGACTAGCGCTCAACACCGGGGAGCTGTTTTTT. Together with reference TRBV5-5 and TRBJ2-2, the CDR3 gives the full variable domain: DAGVTQSPTHLIKTRGQQVTLRCSPISGHKSVSWYQQVLGQGPQFIFQYYEKEERGRGNFPDRFSARQFPNYSSELNVNALLLGDSALYLCASSLGLALNTGELFFGEGSRLTVL.

The V and J genes are TRBV19 and TRBJ2-2, with a possible D match to TRBD1 (6 bases). This CDR3 has 14 residues. In germline, CDR1 is LNHDA, CDR2 SQIVND (reference sequence). Trimming stripped 6 bases from V and 2 bases from J, with 10 bases between. The CDR3 nucleotides are TGTGCCAGTAGCTTGGACAGTAACACCGGGGAGCTGTTTTTT. The encoded protein is CASSLDSNTGELFF. The whole variable domain, remainder taken from reference TRBV19 and TRBJ2-2, is DGGITQSPKYLFRKEGQNVTLSCEQNLNHDAMYWYRQDPGQGLRLIYYSQIVNDFQKGDIAEGYSVSREKKESFPLTVTSAQKNPTAFYLCASSLDSNTGELFFGEGSRLTVL.

The table lists this clone with a count of one. The chain has TRBV30 and TRBJ1-4; D is possibly TRBD1 (5 bases). Germline V lookup: CDR1 GTSNPN, CDR2 SVGIG (reference sequence). Deletions cut 3 bases from V and 3 bases from J, with 14 bases between. The CDR3 sequence is 15 residues long. The CDR3 protein is CAWSLGGTANEKLFF. As DNA, the CDR3 is TGTGCCTGGAGCCTCGGCGGGACCGCTAATGAAAAACTGTTTTTT.

The chain links TRBV10-3 to TRBJ1-1; weak D call: TRBD1 (5 bases). Deletions cut 2 bases from V and 5 bases from J, with 21 bases between. The CDR3 consists of 17 residues. CDR1 ENHRY and CDR2 SYGVKD come from the germline V gene. The DNA of the CDR3 is TGTGCCATCAGTGAGGGAAGGGGACTAGGGATAGGGACTGAAGCTTTCTTT. Protein sequence: CAISEGRGLGIGTEAFF.

The chain has TRBV7-9 and TRBJ1-3; maybe TRBD1 (6 bases). This CDR3 has 13 residues. The ends were cut back, 6 bases at V and 4 bases at J, with 10 bases in the middle. The germline gives CDR1 SEHNR, CDR2 FQNEAQ (reference sequence). CDR3 amino acids: CASSSGVGNTIYF. In nucleotides, the CDR3 is TGTGCCAGCAGTTCAGGGGTCGGAAACACCATATATTTT.

This clone was observed a single time. J is TRBJ1-3 and V is TRBV7-9; maybe TRBD1 (6 bases). This CDR3 comprises 13 residues. Trimming took 6 bases from V and 4 from J, leaving 10 bases between them. Germline V CDR1 and CDR2: SEHNR, FQNEAQ (reference sequence). CDR3 coding DNA: TGTGCCAGCAGGCAGGGGCTGGGAAACACCATATATTTT. It translates to CASRQGLGNTIYF.

This clone was observed once. This chain joins TRBV11-3 and TRBJ2-2; 10 bases agree with TRBD2. Germline CDR1 reads SGHNT; CDR2 reads YENEEA. This CDR3 contains 15 residues. Losses at the gene ends were 8 bases for V and 6 bases for J; bases not matched to a gene: 9. The CDR3 spells CASGSSGSTPGELFF. The CDR3 DNA sequence: TGTGCCAGCGGATCTAGCGGGAGTACCCCCGGGGAGCTGTTTTTT.

The genes are TRBV13 and TRBJ2-5, with D unresolved. The V end lost 5 bases, the J end lost 2 bases, and 15 bases lay between the germline ends. Germline V gives CDR1 PRHDT, CDR2 FYEKMQ (reference sequence). CDR3 size: 15 residues. CDR3 in DNA: TGTGCCAGCAGCCCTCGTTTTAATGAACAAGAGACCCAGTACTTC. The encoded protein is CASSPRFNEQETQYF.

The sample holds one count of this clone. The gene calls are TRBV6-1 and TRBJ2-1, with 11 bases lining up with TRBD1. Losses at the gene ends were 6 bases for V and 4 bases for J; bases not matched to a gene: 5. Germline V gives CDR1 MNHNS, CDR2 SASEGT. The CDR3 is 15 amino acids. DNA of the CDR3: TGTGCCAGCAGCGTAGGGACAGGGGGTTACAATGAGCAGTTCTTC. Amino acids: CASSVGTGGYNEQFF.

The chain links TRBV7-9 to TRBJ1-2; D gene ambiguous. The CDR3 length is 13 residues. Germline V gives CDR1 SEHNR, CDR2 FQNEAQ (reference sequence). The V end lost 2 bases, the J end lost 2 bases, and 6 bases lay between the germline ends. The CDR3 region has the DNA TGTGCCAGCAGCTTATACGAAAACTATGGCTACACCTTC. It yields the protein CASSLYENYGYTF.

V gene TRBV14 combines with J gene TRBJ1-2, with a possible D match to TRBD1 (6 bases). The V end was cut by 0 bases, the J end by 4 bases, with 12 bases between. The germline V gene has CDR1 SGHDN and CDR2 FVKESK. There are 15 residues in the CDR3. CDR3 loop: CASSQDLDSAYGYTF. CDR3 in DNA: TGTGCCAGCAGCCAAGATCTGGACAGCGCCTATGGCTACACCTTC.

V is TRBV29-1 and J is TRBJ2-7; D is ambiguous. The V end was cut by 6 bases, the J end by 0 bases, with 6 bases between. The CDR3 is 11 residues long. Germline V gene sequence: CDR1 SQVTM, CDR2 ANQGSEA. CDR3 nucleotides: TGCAGCGTCACCAGCTCCTACGAGCAGTACTTC. This encodes CSVTSSYEQYF.

This chain's CDR3 is CAWREGDYGYTF. CDR3 sequence (DNA): TGTGCCTGGAGGGAAGGGGACTATGGCTACACCTTC. This chain uses TRBV30 with TRBJ1-2, with D possibly TRBD1 on 5 matching bases. Trimming removed 3 bases from V and 3 bases from J, with 8 bases in between. The CDR3 is 12 amino acids. The germline V gene encodes CDR1 GTSNPN and CDR2 SVGIG (reference sequence).

The chain has TRBV11-2 and TRBJ1-1; no clear D gene. V was clipped by 0 bases and J by 5 bases, with 1 base between them. The CDR3 consists of 11 residues. Germline assignment: CDR1 SGHAT and CDR2 FQNNGV. Here the CDR3 reads CASSLDTEAFF. CDR3 bases: TGTGCCAGCAGCTTAGATACTGAAGCTTTCTTT.

V is TRBV7-8 and J is TRBJ2-2; 8 positions agree with TRBD2. Germline CDR1 is SGHVS and CDR2 is FQNEAQ. The CDR3 is 15 residues long. The junction had 7 bases not matched to a gene; V was cut back by 5 bases and J by 5 bases. The CDR3 spells CASSLSGGRTGELFF. For the CDR3, the DNA is TGTGCCAGCAGCCTATCGGGGGGGCGGACCGGGGAGCTGTTTTTT. Full variable domain (rest looked up from reference TRBV7-8 and TRBJ2-2): GAGVSQSPRYKVAKRGQDVALRCDPISGHVSLFWYQQALGQGPEFLTYFQNEAQLDKSGLPSDRFFAERPEGSVSTLKIQRTQQEDSAVYLCASSLSGGRTGELFFGEGSRLTVL.

The chain recombines TRBV7-2 with TRBJ2-3; tentatively, D is TRBD1 (7 bases). The CDR3 loop spans 16 amino acids. V lost 5 bases and J 0 bases, leaving 15 bases between the germline ends. Germline CDR1 is SGHTA and CDR2 is FQGNSA. CDR3 in DNA: TGTGCCAGCAGCCCAGGGGGGCCCGGGAGCACAGATACGCAGTATTTT. Translating gives CASSPGGPGSTDTQYF.

The chain recombines TRBV6-5 with TRBJ2-2, with a possible D match to TRBD2 (5 bases). Germline CDR1 reads MNHEY; CDR2 reads SVGAGI. This CDR3 has 13 amino acids. Between the trimmed V and J ends, which lost 6 bases and 5 bases, there was a span of 10 bases. CDR3 nucleotides: TGTGCCAGCAGAATTCGGGGTACCGGGGAGCTGTTTTTT. Its protein is CASRIRGTGELFF.

The chain couples TRBV9 to TRBJ2-3; D unresolved. This CDR3 spans 17 amino acids. Trimming pared 3 bases from V and 0 bases from J, leaving 17 bases between. From germline, CDR1 is SGDLS and CDR2 YYNGEE. The CDR3: CASSDTPRRKSTDTQYF. DNA of the CDR3: TGTGCCAGCAGCGATACGCCAAGGAGAAAAAGCACAGATACGCAGTATTTT. The whole variable domain, filled in from reference TRBV9 and TRBJ2-3, reads DSGVTQTPKHLITATGQRVTLRCSPRSGDLSVYWYQQSLDQGLQFLIQYYNGEERAKGNILERFSAQQFPDLHSELNLSSLELGDSALYFCASSDTPRRKSTDTQYFGPGTRLTVL.

This rearrangement joins TRBV21-1 to TRBJ2-7. TRBV21-1 is a pseudogene. This CDR3 comprises 15 residues. CDR3 nucleotides: TGTGCCAGCACCACGCATGGGGATTGGACCTACGAGCAGTACTTC. This encodes CASTTHGDWTYEQYF.

The J gene is TRBJ1-1, the V gene TRBV7-9, with a weak D call TRBD1 (6 bases). V was pared by 0 bases and J by 5 bases, with 19 bases between. In germline, CDR1 is SEHNR, CDR2 FQNEAQ (reference sequence). CDR3 length: 17 amino acids. The CDR3 region has the DNA TGTGCCAGCAGCTTAGCGGCTGGGGACGGGGGCAAAACTGAAGCTTTCTTT. It is translated as CASSLAAGDGGKTEAFF. Filled out from reference TRBV7-9 and TRBJ1-1, the complete variable domain reads DTGVSQNPRHKITKRGQNVTFRCDPISEHNRLYWYRQTLGQGPEFLTYFQNEAQLEKSRLLSDRFSAERPKGSFSTLEIQRTEQGDSAMYLCASSLAAGDGGKTEAFFGQGTRLTVV.